The sequence of this T cell receptor (beta chain) was determined in a study of Graves' ophthalmopathy and Graves' hyperthyroidism. Study outcomes and limitations: Most thyroid clonotypes expanded beyond 0.001 frequency were also found in blood.

Amplification from RNA transcripts yielded the TCR beta CDR3 regions. The authors performed first-round RT-PCR with HTBI primers and then a second-round multiplex PCR. Each CDR3 protein is one row after TCRdb ran MiXCR on the multiplex PCR reads. This sample carries 620,000 or so distinct CDR3 sequences, about a fifth of them seen once, and the ten largest clones take more than 5.5%. Between the trimmed V and J ends, which lost 6 bases and 7 bases, there was a span of 22 bases. Germline V gene sequence: CDR1 SGHVS, CDR2 FQNEAQ. The CDR3 contains 17 residues. The authors enrolled newly diagnosed hyperthyroidism patients aged 18 to 65 with under 2 months' duration. Additional autoimmune diseases, uncontrolled infections, pregnancy or lactation disqualified patients. Out of 9 to 10 ml of fresh peripheral blood, PBMCs were obtained. As regards this clonotype: Its cognate antigen is unknown.

This receptor was identified in a woman aged 18-29 years with stable Graves' hyperthyroidism. Some clones in this sample may be carry-over from other donors' samples. The sample comprised peripheral blood. The chain has TRBV7-8 and TRBJ1-6; D not certain. CDR3 nucleotides: TGTGCCAGCAGTCCGGAGTCCCAGCAGCCTCCGAATTCACCCCTCCACTTT. Its translation is CASSPESQQPPNSPLHF.